This section outlines one T cell receptor beta chain sequence together with its context. Its cognate antigen is unknown. The data are from a study of long-term antiretroviral therapy in people with HIV. Broader study findings: The study lacked data on ART adherence, viral resistance or therapy changes. Blood dates from the mid-2000s to the late 2010s, possibly under older ART regimens. Dominant in the repertoire at all time points were clones expanded before ART. The data indicate that diversity increased after ART but remained below transplant donor controls.

This was the immunoSEQ v3.0 assay at survey level. Sequenced by immunoSEQ multiplex PCR; TCRdb stores in-frame clones only, minus some. The data contain some 28,000 clones, roughly 88% of them singletons. The CDR3 loop spans 13 amino acids. Germline assignment: CDR1 LNHDA and CDR2 SQIVND (reference sequence). Trimming took off 5 bases at V and 4 bases at J, with 9 bases between the two ends. Sequenced here: unsorted PBMCs, sampled 3 years after starting antiretroviral therapy. The clonotype was recovered from a man between 40 and 49 years old with HIV. V and J are TRBV19 and TRBJ2-1; D not certain. The CDR3 sequence: CASSSYRYNEQFF. The CDR3 nucleotides are TGTGCCAGTAGTTCCTACAGATACAATGAGCAGTTCTTC.